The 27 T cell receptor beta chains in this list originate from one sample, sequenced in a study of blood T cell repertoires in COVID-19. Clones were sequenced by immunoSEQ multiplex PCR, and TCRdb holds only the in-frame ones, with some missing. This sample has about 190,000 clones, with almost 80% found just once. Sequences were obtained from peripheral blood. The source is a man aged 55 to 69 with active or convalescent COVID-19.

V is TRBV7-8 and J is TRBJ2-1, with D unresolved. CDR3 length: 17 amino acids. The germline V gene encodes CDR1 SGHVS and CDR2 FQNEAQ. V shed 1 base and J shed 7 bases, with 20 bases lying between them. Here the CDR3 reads CASSLVRSPVDPNEQFF. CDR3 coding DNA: TGTGCCAGCAGCTTAGTCCGGTCTCCCGTTGATCCGAATGAGCAGTTCTTC. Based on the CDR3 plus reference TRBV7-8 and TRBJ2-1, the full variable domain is GAGVSQSPRYKVAKRGQDVALRCDPISGHVSLFWYQQALGQGPEFLTYFQNEAQLDKSGLPSDRFFAERPEGSVSTLKIQRTQQEDSAVYLCASSLVRSPVDPNEQFFGPGTRLTVL.

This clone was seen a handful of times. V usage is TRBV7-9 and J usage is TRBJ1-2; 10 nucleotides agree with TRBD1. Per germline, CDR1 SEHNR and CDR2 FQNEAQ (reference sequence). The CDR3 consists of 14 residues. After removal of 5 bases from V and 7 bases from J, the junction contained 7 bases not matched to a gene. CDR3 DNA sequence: TGTGCCAGCAGCCCGACCGGGACAGGGGTTGGCTACACCTTC. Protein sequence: CASSPTGTGVGYTF.

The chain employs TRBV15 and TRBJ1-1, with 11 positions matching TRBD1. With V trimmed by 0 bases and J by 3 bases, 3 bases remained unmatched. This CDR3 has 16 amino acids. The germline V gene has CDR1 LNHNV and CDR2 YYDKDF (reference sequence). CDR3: CATSREGGQGDTEAFF. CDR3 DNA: TGTGCCACCAGCAGAGAGGGGGGACAGGGGGACACTGAAGCTTTCTTT.

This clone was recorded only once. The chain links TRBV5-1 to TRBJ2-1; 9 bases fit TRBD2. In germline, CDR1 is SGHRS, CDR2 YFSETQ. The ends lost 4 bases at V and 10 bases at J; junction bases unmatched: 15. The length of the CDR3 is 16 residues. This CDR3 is CASSLATSGSMEEQFF. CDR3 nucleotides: TGCGCCAGCAGCCTTGCAACTAGCGGGTCCATGGAGGAGCAGTTCTTC.

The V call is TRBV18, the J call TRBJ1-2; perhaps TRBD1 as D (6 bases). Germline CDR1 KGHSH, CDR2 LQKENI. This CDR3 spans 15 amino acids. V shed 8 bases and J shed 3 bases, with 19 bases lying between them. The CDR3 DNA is TGTGCCAGCCCAACAGGGAGACTGCCTGACTATGGCTACACCTTC. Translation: CASPTGRLPDYGYTF.

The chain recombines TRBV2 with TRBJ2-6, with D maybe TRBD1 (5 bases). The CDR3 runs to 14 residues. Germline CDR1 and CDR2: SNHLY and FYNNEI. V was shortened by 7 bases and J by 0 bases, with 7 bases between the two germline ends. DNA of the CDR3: TGTGCCAGCAAAACAGGCTCTGGGGCCAACGTCCTGACTTTC. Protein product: CASKTGSGANVLTF.

The DNA for the CDR3 is TGTGCCAGCAGTTTACCCAGGGGAGAGGTCGTACGTAATTATGAGCAGTTCTTC. Translation gives CASSLPRGEVVRNYEQFF. The chain recombines TRBV28 with TRBJ2-1; maybe TRBD1 (6 bases). The germline gives CDR1 MDHEN, CDR2 SYDVKM. The CDR3 spans 18 residues. The ends were cut back, 2 bases at V and 8 bases at J, with 25 bases in the middle. Full variable domain (missing parts from reference TRBV28 and TRBJ2-1): DVKVTQSSRYLVKRTGEKVFLECVQDMDHENMFWYRQDPGLGLRLIYFSYDVKMKEKGDIPEGYSVSREKKERFSLILESASTNQTSMYLCASSLPRGEVVRNYEQFFGPGTRLTVL.

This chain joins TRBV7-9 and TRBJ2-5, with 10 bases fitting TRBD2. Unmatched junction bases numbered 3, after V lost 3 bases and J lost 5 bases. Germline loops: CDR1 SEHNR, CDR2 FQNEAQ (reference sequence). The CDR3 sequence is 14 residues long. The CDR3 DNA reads TGTGCCAGCAGCTTCGGGACTAGCGTCGAGACCCAGTACTTC. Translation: CASSFGTSVETQYF.

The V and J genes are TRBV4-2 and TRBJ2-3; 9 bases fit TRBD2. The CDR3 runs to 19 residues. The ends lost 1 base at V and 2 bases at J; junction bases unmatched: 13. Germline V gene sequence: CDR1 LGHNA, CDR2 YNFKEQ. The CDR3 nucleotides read TGTGCCAGCAGCCAAGTACTAGCGGGTCTTAGTACTGACACAGATACGCAGTATTTT. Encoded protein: CASSQVLAGLSTDTDTQYF.

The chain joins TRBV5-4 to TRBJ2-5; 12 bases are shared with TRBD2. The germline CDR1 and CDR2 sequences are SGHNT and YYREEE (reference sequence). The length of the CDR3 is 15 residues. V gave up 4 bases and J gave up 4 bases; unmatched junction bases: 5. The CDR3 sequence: CASSPGGLAGETQYF. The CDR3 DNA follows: TGTGCCAGCAGCCCCGGGGGACTAGCGGGAGAGACCCAGTACTTC.

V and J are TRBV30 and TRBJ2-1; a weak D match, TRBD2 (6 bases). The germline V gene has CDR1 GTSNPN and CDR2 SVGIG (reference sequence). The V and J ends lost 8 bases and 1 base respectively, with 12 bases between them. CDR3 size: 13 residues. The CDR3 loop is CAGLALSYNEQFF. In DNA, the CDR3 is TGTGCCGGGCTAGCGCTTTCCTACAATGAGCAGTTCTTC.

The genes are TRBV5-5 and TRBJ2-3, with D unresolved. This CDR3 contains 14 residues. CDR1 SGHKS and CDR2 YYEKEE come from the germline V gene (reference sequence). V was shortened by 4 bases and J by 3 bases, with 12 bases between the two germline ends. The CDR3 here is CASSLDFGTDTQYF. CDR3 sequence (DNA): TGTGCCAGCAGCCTAGACTTCGGAACAGATACGCAGTATTTT.

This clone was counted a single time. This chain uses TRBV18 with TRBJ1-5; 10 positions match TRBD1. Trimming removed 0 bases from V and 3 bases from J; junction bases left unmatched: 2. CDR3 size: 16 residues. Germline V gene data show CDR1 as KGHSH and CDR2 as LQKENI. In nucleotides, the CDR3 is TGTGCCAGCTCACCACCAGACAGGGGGCCCAATCAGCCCCAGCATTTT. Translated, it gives CASSPPDRGPNQPQHF. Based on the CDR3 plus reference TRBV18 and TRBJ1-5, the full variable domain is NAGVMQNPRHLVRRRGQEARLRCSPMKGHSHVYWYRQLPEEGLKFMVYLQKENIIDESGMPKERFSAEFPKEGPSILRIQQVVRGDSAAYFCASSPPDRGPNQPQHFGDGTRLSIL.

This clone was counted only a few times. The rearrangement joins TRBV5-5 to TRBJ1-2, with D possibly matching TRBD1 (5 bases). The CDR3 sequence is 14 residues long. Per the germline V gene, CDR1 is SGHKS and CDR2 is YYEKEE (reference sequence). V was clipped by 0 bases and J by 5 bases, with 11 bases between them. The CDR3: CASSLDDRAYGYTF. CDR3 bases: TGTGCCAGCAGCTTGGACGACAGAGCTTATGGCTACACCTTC.

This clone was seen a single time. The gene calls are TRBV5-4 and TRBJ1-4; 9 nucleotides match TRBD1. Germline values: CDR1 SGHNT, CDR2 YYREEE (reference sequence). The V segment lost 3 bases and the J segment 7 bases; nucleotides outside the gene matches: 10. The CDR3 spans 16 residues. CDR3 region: CASSSPGQGSGEKLFF. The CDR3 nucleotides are TGTGCCAGCAGCTCCCCCGGACAGGGGTCGGGTGAAAAACTGTTTTTT. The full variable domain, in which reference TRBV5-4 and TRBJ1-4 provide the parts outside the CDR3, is ETGVTQSPTHLIKTRGQQVTLRCSSQSGHNTVSWYQQALGQGPQFIFQYYREEENGRGNFPPRFSGLQFPNYSSELNVNALELDDSALYLCASSSPGQGSGEKLFFGSGTQLSVL.

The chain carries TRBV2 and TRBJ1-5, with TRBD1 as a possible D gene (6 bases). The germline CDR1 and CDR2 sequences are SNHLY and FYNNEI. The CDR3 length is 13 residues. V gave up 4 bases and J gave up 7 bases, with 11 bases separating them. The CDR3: CASSGEGEQPQHF. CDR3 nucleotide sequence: TGTGCCAGCAGTGGGGAGGGGGAGCAGCCCCAGCATTTT.

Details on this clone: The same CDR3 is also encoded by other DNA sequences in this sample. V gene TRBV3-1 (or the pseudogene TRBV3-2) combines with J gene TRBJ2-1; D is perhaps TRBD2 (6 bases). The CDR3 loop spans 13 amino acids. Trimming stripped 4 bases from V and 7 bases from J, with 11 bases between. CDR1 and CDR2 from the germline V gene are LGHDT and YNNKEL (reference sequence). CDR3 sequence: CASSPSGANEQFF. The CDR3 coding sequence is TGTGCCAGCAGCCCCTCGGGAGCGAATGAGCAGTTCTTC.

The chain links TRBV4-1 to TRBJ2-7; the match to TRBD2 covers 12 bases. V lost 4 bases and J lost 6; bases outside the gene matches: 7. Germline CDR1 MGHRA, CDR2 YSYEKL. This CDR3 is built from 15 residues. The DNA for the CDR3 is TGCGCCAGCAGCCTGCGACTAGCGGGAGCGTTCGAGCAGTACTTC. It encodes CASSLRLAGAFEQYF.

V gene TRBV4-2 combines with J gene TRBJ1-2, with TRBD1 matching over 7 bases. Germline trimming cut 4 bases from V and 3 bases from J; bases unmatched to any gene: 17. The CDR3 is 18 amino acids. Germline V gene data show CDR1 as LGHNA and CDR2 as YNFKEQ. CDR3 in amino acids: CASSRLRQGSYWDYGYTF. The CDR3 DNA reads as TGTGCCAGCAGCCGTTTAAGACAGGGTTCCTATTGGGACTATGGCTACACCTTC.

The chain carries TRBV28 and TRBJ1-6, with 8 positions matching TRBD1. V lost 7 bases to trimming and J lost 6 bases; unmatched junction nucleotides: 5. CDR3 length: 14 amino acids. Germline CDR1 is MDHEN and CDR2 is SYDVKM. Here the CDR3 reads CASTQGQVNSPLHF. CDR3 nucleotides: TGTGCCAGCACCCAGGGACAGGTTAATTCACCCCTCCACTTT.

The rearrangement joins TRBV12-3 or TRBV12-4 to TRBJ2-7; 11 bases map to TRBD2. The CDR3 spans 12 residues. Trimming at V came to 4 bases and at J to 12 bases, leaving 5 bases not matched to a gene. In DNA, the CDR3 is TGTGCCAGCAGTTACCTAGCGGGAGGTGCGTACTTC. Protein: CASSYLAGGAYF.

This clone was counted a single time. CDR3 sequence reads: CASSLQGTYGYTF. In DNA form, the CDR3 reads TGTGCCAGCAGCCTACAGGGTACCTATGGCTACACCTTC. This chain links TRBV6-2 or TRBV6-3 with TRBJ1-2; tentative D call: TRBD1 (6 bases). V was clipped by 6 bases and J by 4 bases, with 12 bases between them. This CDR3 region has 13 residues. Germline lookup yields CDR1 MNHEY and CDR2 SVGEGT.

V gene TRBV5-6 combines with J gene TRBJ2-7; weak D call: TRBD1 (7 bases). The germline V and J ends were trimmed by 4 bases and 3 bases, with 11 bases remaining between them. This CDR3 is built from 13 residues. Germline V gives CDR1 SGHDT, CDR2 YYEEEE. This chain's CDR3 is CASSQGGVYEQYF. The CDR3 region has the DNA TGTGCCAGCAGCCAGGGGGGTGTCTACGAGCAGTACTTC.

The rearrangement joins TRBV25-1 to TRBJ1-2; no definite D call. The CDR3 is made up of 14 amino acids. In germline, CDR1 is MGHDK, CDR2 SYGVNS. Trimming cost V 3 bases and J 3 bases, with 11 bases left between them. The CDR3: CASSDLPADYGYTF. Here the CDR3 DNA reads TGTGCCAGCAGTGACTTGCCGGCGGACTATGGCTACACCTTC.

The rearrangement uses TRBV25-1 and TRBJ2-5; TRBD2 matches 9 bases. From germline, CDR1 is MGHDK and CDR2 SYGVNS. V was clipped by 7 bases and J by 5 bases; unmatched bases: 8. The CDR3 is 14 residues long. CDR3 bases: TGTGCCAGCAAAGGCGCGGGGGGGGTGGAGACCCAGTACTTC. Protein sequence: CASKGAGGVETQYF.

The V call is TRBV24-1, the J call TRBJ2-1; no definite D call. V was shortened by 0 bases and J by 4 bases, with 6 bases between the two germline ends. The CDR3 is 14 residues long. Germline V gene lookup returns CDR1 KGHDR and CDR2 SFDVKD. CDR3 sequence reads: CATSDLNHYNEQFF. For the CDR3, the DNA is TGTGCCACCAGTGATTTGAATCATTACAATGAGCAGTTCTTC.

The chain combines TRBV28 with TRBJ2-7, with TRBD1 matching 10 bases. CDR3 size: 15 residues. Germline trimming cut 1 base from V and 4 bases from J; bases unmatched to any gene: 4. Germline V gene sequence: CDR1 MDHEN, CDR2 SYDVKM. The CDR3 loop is CASSLYGTGDYEQYF. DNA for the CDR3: TGTGCCAGCAGTTTATACGGGACAGGGGATTACGAGCAGTACTTC.